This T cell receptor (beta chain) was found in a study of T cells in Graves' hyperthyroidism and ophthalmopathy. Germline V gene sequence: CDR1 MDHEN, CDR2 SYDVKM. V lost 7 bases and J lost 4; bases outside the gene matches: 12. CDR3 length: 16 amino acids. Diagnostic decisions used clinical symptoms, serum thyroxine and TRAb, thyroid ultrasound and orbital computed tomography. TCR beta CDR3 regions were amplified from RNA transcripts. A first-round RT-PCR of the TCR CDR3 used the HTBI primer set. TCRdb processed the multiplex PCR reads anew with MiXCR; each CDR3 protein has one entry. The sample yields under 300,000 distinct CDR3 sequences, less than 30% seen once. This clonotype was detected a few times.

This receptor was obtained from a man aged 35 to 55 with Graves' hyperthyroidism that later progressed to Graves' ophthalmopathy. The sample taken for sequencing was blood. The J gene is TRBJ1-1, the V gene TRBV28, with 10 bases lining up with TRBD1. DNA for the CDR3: TGTGCCAGCACTCCCTGGGACAGGGGAACGGCCACTGAAGCTTTCTTT. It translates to CASTPWDRGTATEAFF.